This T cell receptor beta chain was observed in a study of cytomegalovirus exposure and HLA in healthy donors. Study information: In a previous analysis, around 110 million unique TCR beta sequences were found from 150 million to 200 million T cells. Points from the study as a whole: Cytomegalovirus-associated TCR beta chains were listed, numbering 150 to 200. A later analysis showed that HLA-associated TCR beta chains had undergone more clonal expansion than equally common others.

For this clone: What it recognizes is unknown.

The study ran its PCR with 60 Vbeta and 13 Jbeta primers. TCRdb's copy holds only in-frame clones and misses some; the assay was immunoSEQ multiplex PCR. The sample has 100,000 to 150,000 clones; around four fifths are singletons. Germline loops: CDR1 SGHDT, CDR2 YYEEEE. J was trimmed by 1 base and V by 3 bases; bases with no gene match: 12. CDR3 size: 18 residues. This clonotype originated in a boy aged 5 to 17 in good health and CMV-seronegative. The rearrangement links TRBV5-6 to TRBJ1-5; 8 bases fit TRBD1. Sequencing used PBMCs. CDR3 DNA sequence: TGTGCCAGCAGCTGGGGGCCAGGGGGCGATGGAAGCAATCAGCCCCAGCATTTT. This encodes CASSWGPGGDGSNQPQHF.